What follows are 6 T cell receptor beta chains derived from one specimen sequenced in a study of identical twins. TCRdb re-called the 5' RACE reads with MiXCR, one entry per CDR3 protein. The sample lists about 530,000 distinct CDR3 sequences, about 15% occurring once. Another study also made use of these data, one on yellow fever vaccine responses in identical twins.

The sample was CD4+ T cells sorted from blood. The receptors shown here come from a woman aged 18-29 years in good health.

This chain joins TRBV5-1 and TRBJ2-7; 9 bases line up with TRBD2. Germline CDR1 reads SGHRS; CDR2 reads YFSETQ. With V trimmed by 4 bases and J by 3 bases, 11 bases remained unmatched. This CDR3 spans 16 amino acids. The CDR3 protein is CASSPSPAGGIYEQYF. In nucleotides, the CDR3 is TGCGCCAGCAGCCCGTCTCCAGCGGGAGGCATCTACGAGCAGTACTTC.

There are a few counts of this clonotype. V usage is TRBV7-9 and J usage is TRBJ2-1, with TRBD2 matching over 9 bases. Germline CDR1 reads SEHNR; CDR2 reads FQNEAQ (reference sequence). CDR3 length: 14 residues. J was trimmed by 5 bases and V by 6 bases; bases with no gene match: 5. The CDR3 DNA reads TGTGCCAGCAGACCCAAGCGGGAGGACAATGAGCAGTTCTTC. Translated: CASRPKREDNEQFF.

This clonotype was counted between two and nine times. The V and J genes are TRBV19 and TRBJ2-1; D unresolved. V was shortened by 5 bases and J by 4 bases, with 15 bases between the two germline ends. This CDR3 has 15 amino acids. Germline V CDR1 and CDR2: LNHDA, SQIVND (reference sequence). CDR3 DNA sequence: TGTGCCAGTAGTTCTGGGCTACTGTCATACAATGAGCAGTTCTTC. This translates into CASSSGLLSYNEQFF.

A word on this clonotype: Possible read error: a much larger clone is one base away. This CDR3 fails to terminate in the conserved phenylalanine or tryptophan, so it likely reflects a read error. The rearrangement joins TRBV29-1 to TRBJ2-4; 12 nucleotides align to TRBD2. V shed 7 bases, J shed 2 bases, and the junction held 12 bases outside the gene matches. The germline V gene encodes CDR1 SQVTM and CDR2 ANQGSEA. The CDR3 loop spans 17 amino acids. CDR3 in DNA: TGCAGCGCCCTCGGGACTAGCGGGTCCAGTTCCAAAAACATTCAGTACATC. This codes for CSALGTSGSSSKNIQYI.

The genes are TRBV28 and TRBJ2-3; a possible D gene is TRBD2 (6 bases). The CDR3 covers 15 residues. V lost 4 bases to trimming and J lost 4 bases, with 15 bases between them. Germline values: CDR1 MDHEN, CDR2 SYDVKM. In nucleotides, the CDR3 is TGTGCCAGCAGTTCCCCCGCGGGGAAGGCAGATACGCAGTATTTT. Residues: CASSSPAGKADTQYF.

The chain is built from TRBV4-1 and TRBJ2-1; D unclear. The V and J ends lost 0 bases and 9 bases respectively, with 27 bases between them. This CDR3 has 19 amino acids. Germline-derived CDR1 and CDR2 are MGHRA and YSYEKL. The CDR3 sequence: CASSQDSTAVLSTYVEQFF. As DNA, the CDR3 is TGCGCCAGCAGCCAAGATAGTACGGCGGTCCTTAGTACATACGTTGAGCAGTTCTTC.